This T cell receptor (beta chain) was recorded in a study of blood T cell repertoires in COVID-19. Looking at the study overall: Samples representing acute and convalescent COVID-19 were sourced from the United States, Italy and Spain. From T cells, B-cell-depleted T cells, or PBMCs came the material, which was cDNA or gDNA.

As processed by the authors: Scientists estimated how many nucleated cells there were by amplifying reference gene primers. Assay used: immunoSEQ multiplex PCR; TCRdb lists only in-frame clones, some missing. V, J and clone size derive from that table, while D and trimming were established from the DNA sequence. The table has around 71,000 clones, just under 85% seen once. CDR1 is SNHLY and CDR2 is FYNNEI in the germline V gene. Trimming cost V 7 bases and J 3 bases, with 9 bases left between them. The CDR3 extends over 12 amino acids. Sequences were obtained from peripheral blood. The TCR was taken from a man in his 70s with acute or convalescent COVID-19. The V gene is TRBV2, the J gene TRBJ1-2, with D maybe TRBD1 (5 bases). CDR3 coding DNA: TGTGCCAGCAAACAGGTGGACTATGGCTACACCTTC. Translation: CASKQVDYGYTF.